The clone carrying this T cell receptor beta chain was seen only once. Researchers report immunoSEQ v3.0 was run at survey level. Assay used: immunoSEQ multiplex PCR; TCRdb lists only in-frame clones, some missing. The profile shows about 20,000 clones, around 87% of them singletons. These data come from a study of long-term antiretroviral therapy in people with HIV. The sample in question was unsorted PBMCs, obtained around 2.7 years after starting antiretroviral therapy. The receptor comes from a woman between 45 and 60 years old with HIV.

CDR3 sequence reads: CASSLGASYEQYF. CDR3 coding DNA: TGTGCCAGCAGCTTAGGGGCCTCTTACGAGCAGTACTTC. This chain uses TRBV13 with TRBJ2-7; D remains ambiguous. The CDR3 runs to 13 residues. The V gene's germline CDR1 is PRHDT and CDR2 FYEKMQ (reference sequence). V lost 0 bases, J lost 4 bases, and 7 bases lay in between.